Below are 20 T cell receptor beta chains sequenced from a single sample in a study of identical twins. One entry per CDR3 protein, called by TCRdb with MiXCR from the 5' RACE reads. The repertoire consists of roughly 260,000 distinct CDR3 sequences, with 6.5% to 9% occurring once and the leading ten covering 5% to 6%. These data were also reused for a study on yellow fever vaccine responses in identical twins.

Sample: CD8+ T cells sorted from blood. All receptors come from a woman younger than 30 in good health.

This clonotype was recorded a few times. The J gene is TRBJ2-3, the V gene TRBV4-1, with D maybe TRBD1 (6 bases). This CDR3 is built from 14 residues. CDR1 MGHRA and CDR2 YSYEKL come from the germline V gene. The V gene lost 0 bases and the J gene lost 6 bases, with 10 bases spanning the gap. The CDR3 sequence is CASSQDRGADTQYF. In nucleotides, the CDR3 is TGCGCCAGCAGCCAAGACAGGGGTGCGGATACGCAGTATTTT.

The chain combines TRBV20-1 with TRBJ2-5; the D gene is possibly TRBD1 (5 bases). This CDR3 has 16 amino acids. Germline values: CDR1 DFQATT, CDR2 SNEGSKA (reference sequence). The ends were cut back, 0 bases at V and 3 bases at J, with 17 bases in the middle. CDR3 DNA sequence: TGCAGTGCTAGAGATTTTATGCTAGGACATAAAGAGACCCAGTACTTC. Translating it yields CSARDFMLGHKETQYF.

The CDR3, as DNA: TGTGCCAGCAGTTTACAAACTAGCGGGAACTCTGAGCAGTTCTTC. Encoded protein: CASSLQTSGNSEQFF. The chain couples TRBV27 to TRBJ2-1; 10 bases are shared with TRBD2. V shed 2 bases, J shed 9 bases, and the junction held 7 bases outside the gene matches. The CDR3 is 15 amino acids. Germline CDR1 is MNHEY and CDR2 is SMNVEV (reference sequence).

In this sample, this clonotype turned up a few times. The chain has TRBV13 and TRBJ2-3, with D perhaps matching TRBD2 (7 bases). The CDR3 runs 16 residues. The germline V and J ends were trimmed by 1 base and 3 bases, with 14 bases remaining between them. Germline assignment: CDR1 PRHDT and CDR2 FYEKMQ (reference sequence). CDR3 bases: TGTGCCAGCAGCTTAGTCCAAGCGGGGACAACAGATACGCAGTATTTT. Residues: CASSLVQAGTTDTQYF.

This clonotype was seen only a few times. The chain recombines TRBV7-2 with TRBJ2-1; D may be TRBD2 (5 bases). Looked up from germline, CDR1 is SGHTA and CDR2 is FQGNSA. CDR3 length: 13 residues. The V end was cut by 2 bases, the J end by 9 bases, with 11 bases between. In DNA form, the CDR3 reads TGTGCCAGCAGCTTACCCACTAGTTTTGAGCAGTTCTTC. The encoded protein is CASSLPTSFEQFF. The entire variable domain, with the rest obtained from reference TRBV7-2 and TRBJ2-1, is as follows: GAGVSQSPSNKVTEKGKDVELRCDPISGHTALYWYRQSLGQGLEFLIYFQGNSAPDKSGLPSDRFSAERTGGSVSTLTIQRTQQEDSAVYLCASSLPTSFEQFFGPGTRLTVL.

CDR3 in amino acids: CASSLLGQSMNTEAFF. CDR3 bases: TGTGCCAGCAGCCTCCTAGGTCAGTCTATGAACACTGAAGCTTTCTTT. This sequence joins TRBV11-2 and TRBJ1-1; D remains unclear. Germline V CDR1 and CDR2: SGHAT, FQNNGV. The CDR3 consists of 16 residues. Trimming shortened V by 5 bases and J by 0 bases, and 16 bases separated the two germline ends.

This clonotype came up many times. This chain connects TRBV4-1 to TRBJ1-1, with D uncertain. Looked up from germline, CDR1 is MGHRA and CDR2 is YSYEKL. V lost 1 base, J lost 0 bases, and 0 bases lay in between. The CDR3 totals 12 residues. The DNA of the CDR3 is TGCGCCAGCAGCCAAGTGAACACTGAAGCTTTCTTT. This gives the protein CASSQVNTEAFF.

This clonotype was recorded many times. V is TRBV6-5 and J is TRBJ2-7; TRBD2 matches 11 bases. This CDR3 spans 16 amino acids. The germline CDR1 and CDR2 sequences are MNHEY and SVGAGI. V was pared by 2 bases and J by 2 bases, with 5 bases of the junction left unmatched. CDR3 residues: CASSYGGTSGTYEQYF. The CDR3, as DNA: TGTGCCAGCAGTTACGGCGGGACTAGCGGAACCTACGAGCAGTACTTC.

At least ten counts were recorded for this clonotype. The chain joins TRBV3-1 to TRBJ2-7; perhaps D is TRBD1 or TRBD2 (6 bases each). V lost 4 bases, J lost 5 bases, and 24 bases lay in between. CDR1 and CDR2 (germline): LGHDT, YNNKEL (reference sequence). The CDR3 length is 17 residues. The CDR3 nucleotides are TGTGCCAGCAGCCTCGAGGACAGTCCGATCGGGGGCGACGAGCAGTACTTC. Translated: CASSLEDSPIGGDEQYF.

This clonotype was recorded many times. The genes are TRBV29-1 and TRBJ1-5; 7 bases line up with TRBD1. This CDR3 is 14 amino acids long. The germline V gene has CDR1 SQVTM and CDR2 ANQGSEA. J gave up 0 bases and V 7 bases, and 6 bases lay outside the gene matches. The CDR3 DNA is TGCAGCGCATGGACAGGTGATAGCAATCAGCCCCAGCATTTT. This codes for CSAWTGDSNQPQHF.

The table lists this clonotype with many counts. The chain links TRBV12-3 or TRBV12-4 to TRBJ2-3, with D uncertain. The CDR3 has 15 residues. Trimming cost V 3 bases and J 0 bases, with 10 bases left between them. The CDR3 DNA follows: TGTGCCAGCAGTTTCTTCAGATTTAGCACAGATACGCAGTATTTT. This sequence encodes CASSFFRFSTDTQYF.

This clonotype was seen ten or more times. The rearrangement uses TRBV12-3 or TRBV12-4 and TRBJ2-1; TRBD1 matches at 7 bases. CDR3 length: 14 amino acids. V lost 4 bases, J lost 5 bases, and 5 bases stayed unmatched. CDR3 residues: CASSSLTGDNEQFF. The CDR3 DNA reads as TGTGCCAGCAGTTCCCTCACAGGGGACAATGAGCAGTTCTTC.

This clonotype was detected only a few times. This sequence joins TRBV2 and TRBJ2-7; 8 nucleotides match TRBD2. Germline values: CDR1 SNHLY, CDR2 FYNNEI. There are 16 residues in the CDR3. V shed 1 base and J 1 base; nucleotides not matched to a gene: 6. The CDR3 here is CASSEELADISYEQYF. The CDR3 DNA follows: TGTGCCAGCAGTGAAGAACTAGCGGATATTTCCTACGAGCAGTACTTC. Using reference TRBV2 and TRBJ2-7 for the parts outside the CDR3, the full variable domain is EPEVTQTPSHQVTQMGQEVILRCVPISNHLYFYWYRQILGQKVEFLVSFYNNEISEKSEIFDDQFSVERPDGSNFTLKIRSTKLEDSAMYFCASSEELADISYEQYFGPGTRLTVT.

This clonotype was observed many times. The V gene is TRBV24-1, the J gene TRBJ1-2; the D is unclear. CDR3 length: 13 amino acids. Germline CDR1 is KGHDR and CDR2 is SFDVKD. The ends were cut back, 1 base at V and 2 bases at J, with 4 bases in the middle. The CDR3 reads CATSDLQNYGYTF. The CDR3 DNA reads as TGTGCCACCAGTGATTTACAGAACTATGGCTACACCTTC.

There are many counts of this clonotype. The chain joins TRBV28 to TRBJ1-1; the D is unclear. V dropped 3 bases and J dropped 6 bases, with 14 bases sitting between them. CDR1 MDHEN and CDR2 SYDVKM come from the germline V gene. The CDR3 is made up of 14 amino acids. CDR3 protein: CASSFLAQHSEAFF. The CDR3 region has the DNA TGTGCCAGCAGTTTCTTGGCTCAACATTCTGAAGCTTTCTTT.

This clonotype was detected many times. V and J are TRBV4-2 and TRBJ2-7; D might be TRBD1 (5 bases). This CDR3 comprises 13 residues. Germline V gene sequence: CDR1 LGHNA, CDR2 YNFKEQ. The germline V and J ends were trimmed by 0 bases and 5 bases, with 8 bases remaining between them. The CDR3 loop reads CASSQDSTDEQYF. The CDR3 DNA reads TGTGCCAGCAGCCAAGACTCGACAGACGAGCAGTACTTC.

The chain carries TRBV28 and TRBJ2-1; 7 bases map to TRBD1. Trimming cost V 2 bases and J 6 bases; bases outside gene matches: 4. This CDR3 has 14 amino acids. In germline, CDR1 is MDHEN, CDR2 SYDVKM. The CDR3 loop reads CASSLTTGINEQFF. CDR3 sequence (DNA): TGTGCCAGCAGTTTAACGACAGGGATCAATGAGCAGTTCTTC.

This chain uses TRBV2 with TRBJ2-1; D is unresolved. Germline CDR1 SNHLY, CDR2 FYNNEI. The V gene lost 5 bases and the J gene lost 3 bases, with 14 bases spanning the gap. The CDR3 spans 15 residues. The CDR3 sequence is CASSKTHSDYNEQFF. The CDR3 region has the DNA TGTGCCAGCAGTAAAACACACTCGGACTACAATGAGCAGTTCTTC.

This clonotype was seen many times. The chain is built from TRBV29-1 and TRBJ2-3; D unclear. Trimming removed 7 bases from V and 6 bases from J, with 8 bases in between. Germline V gene lookup returns CDR1 SQVTM and CDR2 ANQGSEA. This CDR3 contains 10 residues. CDR3: CSAFGDTQYF. The CDR3 coding sequence is TGCAGCGCGTTTGGGGATACGCAGTATTTT.

J is TRBJ2-7 and V is TRBV10-3, with unresolved D. This CDR3 has 13 amino acids. Germline values: CDR1 ENHRY, CDR2 SYGVKD. Trimming cost V 2 bases and J 2 bases, with 7 bases left between them. CDR3 sequence (DNA): TGTGCCATCAGTGAGAATCGGACCTACGAGCAGTACGTC. This codes for CAISENRTYEQYV.